The 22 T cell receptor beta chains below come from one sample, sequenced in a study of T cell changes during pregnancy in multiple sclerosis. TCRdb keeps only in-frame clones here, not all; method: immunoSEQ multiplex PCR. Counted here are 85,000 to 90,000 clones, 94% occurring once; the ten biggest clones make up approximately 1.6%. The sequences come from peripheral blood, collected after pregnancy. These receptor sequences come from a female donor in good health, enrolled as a control in a pregnancy study.

Regarding this clone: The DNA is omitted, as the CDR3 cannot be located on it reliably, and the CDR3 follows TCRdb's listing. The chain couples TRBV27 to TRBJ2-5; TRBD1, the table's D call, was not compared with the DNA. Ends included, the CDR3 has 16 residues. Germline V gene lookup returns CDR1 MNHEY and CDR2 SMNVEV (reference sequence). CDR3 residues: CASSLSFGQGQETQYF.

The gene calls are TRBV4-1 and TRBJ2-1, with 13 bases identical to TRBD2. J was trimmed by 9 bases and V by 4 bases; bases with no gene match: 6. From germline, CDR1 is MGHRA and CDR2 YSYEKL. This CDR3 has 15 residues. The CDR3 nucleotides are TGCGCCAGCAGCCGCACTAGCGGGGGGGGCACTGAGCAGTTCTTC. Translated, it gives CASSRTSGGGTEQFF.

As to this clone: Mismatch with germline at one junction end may stem from a read error. The chain has TRBV19 and TRBJ1-4; D not resolved. The germline CDR1 and CDR2 sequences are LNHDA and SQIVND (reference sequence). This CDR3 contains 16 residues. The CDR3 region is CASTSNMQLPNGKLFF. The CDR3 region has the DNA TGTGCCAGTACCTCAAATATGCAACTCCCAAATGGAAAACTGTTTTTT.

This sequence joins TRBV29-1 and TRBJ1-2; no reliable D call. The CDR3 extends over 11 amino acids. CDR1 SQVTM and CDR2 ANQGSEA come from the germline V gene. V lost 0 bases and J 6 bases, leaving 5 bases between the germline ends. The CDR3 region is CSVEEADGYTF. The CDR3 coding sequence is TGCAGCGTTGAAGAAGCGGATGGCTACACCTTC.

The chain couples TRBV7-2 to TRBJ1-2; 7 nucleotides line up with TRBD1. The CDR3 has 14 amino acids. Germline CDR1 is SGHTA and CDR2 is FQGNSA. Trimming removed 4 bases from V and 6 bases from J; junction bases left unmatched: 8. CDR3 region: CASSSTQGVNGYTF. The CDR3 coding sequence is TGTGCCAGCAGCTCGACCCAGGGGGTAAATGGCTACACCTTC.

The chain uses TRBV2 and TRBJ2-5; no clear D. The CDR3 sequence is 11 residues long. In germline, CDR1 is SNHLY, CDR2 FYNNEI. Trimming pared 5 bases from V and 5 bases from J, leaving 6 bases between. The DNA for the CDR3 is TGTGCCAGCAGTCAAATGGAGACCCAGTACTTC. Translating it yields CASSQMETQYF. Full variable domain (outside the CDR3, taken from reference TRBV2 and TRBJ2-5): EPEVTQTPSHQVTQMGQEVILRCVPISNHLYFYWYRQILGQKVEFLVSFYNNEISEKSEIFDDQFSVERPDGSNFTLKIRSTKLEDSAMYFCASSQMETQYFGPGTRLLVL.

This rearrangement joins TRBV28 to TRBJ2-5; D might be TRBD1 (5 bases). The CDR3 extends over 16 amino acids. The germline V gene encodes CDR1 MDHEN and CDR2 SYDVKM. V was pared by 1 base and J by 0 bases, with 12 bases between. CDR3 sequence reads: CASSLSPDIYQETQYF. CDR3 coding DNA: TGTGCCAGCAGTTTATCCCCGGACATTTACCAAGAGACCCAGTACTTC. The variable domain in full, with the rest retrieved from reference TRBV28 and TRBJ2-5, is DVKVTQSSRYLVKRTGEKVFLECVQDMDHENMFWYRQDPGLGLRLIYFSYDVKMKEKGDIPEGYSVSREKKERFSLILESASTNQTSMYLCASSLSPDIYQETQYFGPGTRLLVL.

This rearrangement joins TRBV4-1 to TRBJ2-3; D might be TRBD1 (6 bases). The CDR3 spans 16 residues. Germline values: CDR1 MGHRA, CDR2 YSYEKL. The V end lost 6 bases, the J end lost 4 bases, and 20 bases lay between the germline ends. The CDR3 sequence: CASRRGNQGSPDTQYF. CDR3 sequence (DNA): TGCGCCAGCAGGAGGGGGAACCAAGGGAGCCCAGATACGCAGTATTTT.

The chain combines TRBV6-5 with TRBJ1-2; 7 bases are shared with TRBD1. The CDR3 length is 14 residues. Trimming removed 6 bases from V and 4 bases from J; junction bases left unmatched: 8. Germline CDR1 MNHEY, CDR2 SVGAGI. For the CDR3, the DNA is TGTGCCAGCAGGTCACAGGGGTTGGTCTATGGCTACACCTTC. As protein: CASRSQGLVYGYTF.

This clone was detected once. The chain joins TRBV5-1 to TRBJ2-3; TRBD1 might be the D (5 bases). V was clipped by 0 bases and J by 4 bases, with 12 bases between them. Germline V gives CDR1 SGHRS, CDR2 YFSETQ. The CDR3 runs to 15 residues. The CDR3, as DNA: TGCGCCAGCAGCTTGGATTTTTCAGGGCCAGATACGCAGTATTTT. Amino acids: CASSLDFSGPDTQYF.

The V gene is TRBV7-9, the J gene TRBJ1-2, with D possibly being TRBD1 (6 bases). The CDR3 loop spans 16 amino acids. Germline V CDR1 and CDR2: SEHNR, FQNEAQ (reference sequence). Between the trimmed V and J ends, which lost 5 bases and 4 bases, there was a span of 20 bases. CDR3 sequence: CASSGTSYIISYGYTF. CDR3 DNA sequence: TGTGCCAGCAGCGGGACATCGTATATAATTAGCTATGGCTACACCTTC. Using reference TRBV7-9 and TRBJ1-2 for the parts outside the CDR3, the full variable domain is DTGVSQNPRHKITKRGQNVTFRCDPISEHNRLYWYRQTLGQGPEFLTYFQNEAQLEKSRLLSDRFSAERPKGSFSTLEIQRTEQGDSAMYLCASSGTSYIISYGYTFGSGTRLTVV.

V and J are TRBV28 and TRBJ1-1; 7 nucleotides align to TRBD1. Per the germline V gene, CDR1 is MDHEN and CDR2 is SYDVKM. Losses at the gene ends were 5 bases for V and 1 base for J; bases not matched to a gene: 7. This CDR3 spans 15 amino acids. CDR3 bases: TGTGCCAGCAGTCGCATCGACAGGGAGAACACTGAAGCTTTCTTT. Encoded protein: CASSRIDRENTEAFF. The entire variable domain, with the rest obtained from reference TRBV28 and TRBJ1-1, is as follows: DVKVTQSSRYLVKRTGEKVFLECVQDMDHENMFWYRQDPGLGLRLIYFSYDVKMKEKGDIPEGYSVSREKKERFSLILESASTNQTSMYLCASSRIDRENTEAFFGQGTRLTVV.

The chain recombines TRBV18 with TRBJ2-1, with 8 bases lining up with TRBD1. The trim removed 3 bases at V and 8 bases at J, leaving 9 bases unmatched. Germline V gene data show CDR1 as KGHSH and CDR2 as LQKENI. The CDR3 spans 15 residues. The CDR3 DNA follows: TGTGCCAGCTCACCGGGGGCAGGGGGCTTCTATGAGCAGTTCTTC. Protein: CASSPGAGGFYEQFF.

The chain is built from TRBV9 and TRBJ1-2; D may be TRBD1 (6 bases). Germline CDR1 reads SGDLS; CDR2 reads YYNGEE. Trimming cost V 0 bases and J 2 bases, with 11 bases left between them. This CDR3 spans 15 amino acids. This CDR3 reads CASSVGQGPNYGYTF. Written as DNA, the CDR3 is TGTGCCAGCAGCGTAGGGCAGGGGCCCAACTATGGCTACACCTTC.

The V call is TRBV18, the J call TRBJ2-7, with D unresolved. The CDR3 runs 15 residues. The V end lost 3 bases, the J end lost 3 bases, and 15 bases lay between the germline ends. Germline V lookup: CDR1 KGHSH, CDR2 LQKENI. The CDR3 sequence: CASSPAGGLRYEQYF. CDR3 sequence (DNA): TGTGCCAGCTCACCGGCTGGCGGATTACGCTACGAGCAGTACTTC. The whole variable domain, remainder taken from reference TRBV18 and TRBJ2-7, is NAGVMQNPRHLVRRRGQEARLRCSPMKGHSHVYWYRQLPEEGLKFMVYLQKENIIDESGMPKERFSAEFPKEGPSILRIQQVVRGDSAAYFCASSPAGGLRYEQYFGPGTRLTVT.

The gene calls are TRBV19 and TRBJ2-2; 9 bases line up with TRBD2. The length of the CDR3 is 15 residues. The germline V gene has CDR1 LNHDA and CDR2 SQIVND (reference sequence). V gave up 3 bases and J gave up 3 bases; unmatched junction bases: 2. The CDR3 DNA sequence: TGTGCCAGTAGTATTACTAGCGGGCACACCGGGGAGCTGTTTTTT. Translation gives CASSITSGHTGELFF.

This clone was detected only once. This sample includes further DNA sequences coding for the same CDR3. The chain links TRBV5-1 to TRBJ1-4; no clear D gene. There are 14 residues in the CDR3. V gave up 0 bases and J gave up 2 bases, with 5 bases separating them. In germline, CDR1 is SGHRS, CDR2 YFSETQ. The CDR3 DNA is TGCGCCAGCAGCTTGGGGGCGACTAATGAAAAACTGTTTTTT. Residues: CASSLGATNEKLFF.

A single count supports this clone. This rearrangement joins TRBV25-1 to TRBJ2-7; 11 positions agree with TRBD1. Per germline, CDR1 MGHDK and CDR2 SYGVNS. The CDR3 has 14 amino acids. Trimming removed 2 bases from V and 6 bases from J; junction bases left unmatched: 3. The CDR3 coding sequence is TGTGCCAGCAGTGAAACCGGGACAGGGGGCGAGCAGTACTTC. Translated: CASSETGTGGEQYF.

V usage is TRBV28 and J usage is TRBJ1-5, with D uncertain. The V gene's germline CDR1 is MDHEN and CDR2 SYDVKM. V lost 8 bases to trimming and J lost 7 bases, with 12 bases between them. The CDR3 spans 12 residues. Here the CDR3 DNA reads TGTGCCAGCCGTGAGGCCGGGCAGCCCCAGCATTTT. The encoded protein is CASREAGQPQHF. The full variable domain, completed using reference TRBV28 and TRBJ1-5, is DVKVTQSSRYLVKRTGEKVFLECVQDMDHENMFWYRQDPGLGLRLIYFSYDVKMKEKGDIPEGYSVSREKKERFSLILESASTNQTSMYLCASREAGQPQHFGDGTRLSIL.

This chain connects TRBV7-8 to TRBJ2-3; D remains ambiguous. CDR3 length equals 13 residues. Trimming left V 2 bases short and J 6 bases short, with 9 bases between. CDR1 and CDR2 (germline): SGHVS, FQNEAQ. The CDR3 nucleotides are TGTGCCAGCAGCTTAACTGATTACGATACGCAGTATTTT. Encoded protein: CASSLTDYDTQYF.

V usage is TRBV28 and J usage is TRBJ2-1, with 9 positions matching TRBD2. Per the germline V gene, CDR1 is MDHEN and CDR2 is SYDVKM. This CDR3 has 17 residues. V trimming: 2 bases; J trimming: 3 bases; junction bases outside the gene matches: 8. In nucleotides, the CDR3 is TGTGCCAGCAGTTTAGCCCCCGGGACTAGCATCTACAATGAGCAGTTCTTC. Its translation is CASSLAPGTSIYNEQFF. The full variable domain, with the rest looked up from reference TRBV28 and TRBJ2-1, is DVKVTQSSRYLVKRTGEKVFLECVQDMDHENMFWYRQDPGLGLRLIYFSYDVKMKEKGDIPEGYSVSREKKERFSLILESASTNQTSMYLCASSLAPGTSIYNEQFFGPGTRLTVL.

This chain links TRBV6-1 with TRBJ1-2; 10 bases agree with TRBD1. Germline assignment: CDR1 MNHNS and CDR2 SASEGT. This CDR3 comprises 19 residues. The trim removed 4 bases at V and 0 bases at J, leaving 14 bases unmatched. The CDR3: CASSVSWRTGGKANYGYTF. In DNA form, the CDR3 reads TGTGCCAGCAGTGTCTCCTGGAGGACAGGGGGGAAAGCTAACTATGGCTACACCTTC.